This T cell receptor (beta chain) was sequenced for a study of blood T cell repertoires in COVID-19. At the level of the study: Whether acute or convalescent, the COVID-19 samples came from the United States, Italy and Spain. T cells, B-cell-depleted T cells, or PBMCs supplied cDNA or gDNA.

The authors' processing: Using reference gene primer amplification, nucleated cell counts were estimated. Generated by immunoSEQ multiplex PCR, the TCRdb table keeps only in-frame clones and is missing some. Clone size and the V and J calls come from that table; the DNA yielded D and trimming. This sample carries 240,000 or so clones, approximately 86% of them seen once, and the ten largest clones take 6% to 9%. The V and J ends lost 4 bases and 3 bases, in that order; junction bases with no gene match: 4. Germline assignment: CDR1 SGHDT and CDR2 YYEEEE. This CDR3 spans 14 amino acids. The sequence was obtained from a man in his 60s who had recovered from COVID-19. The chain has TRBV5-6 and TRBJ1-3; 7 nucleotides align to TRBD1. The sequenced sample consisted of peripheral blood. Here the CDR3 DNA reads TGTGCCAGCAGCCCGGGACAGATTGGAAACACCATATATTTT. Its translation is CASSPGQIGNTIYF.